The 29 T cell receptor beta chains below come from one sample, sequenced in a study of T cell responses to AZD1222 COVID-19 vaccine (dated by TCRdb to about 2021). The library was generated by the immunoSEQ multiplex PCR assay. TCRdb obtained this table from immuneACCESS and retained in-frame rearrangements with V and J assigned. These tables miss some clones; where compared with another copy, unresolved V genes account for less than half of the shortfall, and the remainder is unexplained. The sample yields roughly 120,000 clones; 70% to 90% were counted once. The top ten constitute around 8.7% of the sample. This specimen's time point label, per the study, means: baseline before first vaccination. The sample in question was peripheral blood, obtained on day 0 of AZD1222 vaccination. These receptors all come from an adult in good health.

The chain joins TRBV3-1 (or the pseudogene TRBV3-2) to TRBJ2-7; 11 positions agree with TRBD2. Germline V gene sequence: CDR1 LGHDT, CDR2 YNNKEL (reference sequence). This CDR3 contains 16 residues. With V trimmed by 0 bases and J by 6 bases, 7 bases remained unmatched. The CDR3 DNA reads as TGTGCCAGCAGCCAAGATAGGGCTAGCGGGAGGACCGAGCAGTACTTC. It is translated as CASSQDRASGRTEQYF.

The chain uses TRBV7-3 and TRBJ1-1, with no clear D. V lost 6 bases and J 1 base, leaving 12 bases between the germline ends. Germline V gene data show CDR1 as SGHTA and CDR2 as FQGTGA. This CDR3 is 14 amino acids long. CDR3 region: CASRAGLENTEAFF. The CDR3 nucleotides are TGTGCCAGCAGAGCAGGTCTAGAGAACACTGAAGCTTTCTTT. The entire variable domain, with the rest obtained from reference TRBV7-3 and TRBJ1-1, is as follows: GAGVSQTPSNKVTEKGKYVELRCDPISGHTALYWYRQSLGQGPEFLIYFQGTGAADDSGLPNDRFFAVRPEGSVSTLKIQRTERGDSAVYLCASRAGLENTEAFFGQGTRLTVV.

The V call is TRBV3-1 (or the pseudogene TRBV3-2), the J call TRBJ2-5, with D possibly TRBD2 on 5 matching bases. The CDR3 length is 11 residues. The germline V and J ends were trimmed by 11 bases and 3 bases, with 10 bases remaining between them. Germline-derived CDR1 and CDR2 are LGHDT and YNNKEL (reference sequence). In DNA form, the CDR3 reads TGTGCCCGAGGGCCTAAAGAGACCCAGTACTTC. Translating gives CARGPKETQYF.

The chain has TRBV28 and TRBJ1-2; the D gene is possibly TRBD1 (5 bases). Per the germline V gene, CDR1 is MDHEN and CDR2 is SYDVKM. The V and J ends lost 7 bases and 4 bases respectively, with 16 bases between them. The CDR3 is 14 residues long. The CDR3 bases are TGTGCCAGCACCTCAGGAGGGGCCCGCTATGGCTACACCTTC. Translation: CASTSGGARYGYTF.

The J gene is TRBJ1-2, the V gene TRBV5-1, with D possibly matching TRBD1 (6 bases). Germline CDR1 and CDR2: SGHRS and YFSETQ. The CDR3 loop spans 13 amino acids. V lost 4 bases, J lost 8 bases, and 15 bases lay in between. In DNA, the CDR3 is TGCGCCAGCAGCCCCGGACAGAATACCGGCTACACCTTC. Residues: CASSPGQNTGYTF.

This chain uses TRBV3-1 (or the pseudogene TRBV3-2) with TRBJ2-7, with no clear D. CDR1 is LGHDT, CDR2 YNNKEL, per germline (reference sequence). This CDR3 has 14 residues. The V end was cut by 6 bases, the J end by 0 bases, with 12 bases between. CDR3 DNA: TGTGCCAGCAGTGGAGTGTTTAGCTCCTACGAGCAGTACTTC. As protein: CASSGVFSSYEQYF.

This clone has just a few counts. The J gene is TRBJ2-3, the V gene TRBV2; 9 nucleotides match TRBD2. The CDR3 consists of 17 residues. Losses at the gene ends were 0 bases for V and 2 bases for J; bases not matched to a gene: 6. Germline V lookup: CDR1 SNHLY, CDR2 FYNNEI. The DNA of the CDR3 is TGTGCCAGCAGTGAAGCCGGTAGCGGGGGACCCACAGATACGCAGTATTTT. Translating it yields CASSEAGSGGPTDTQYF.

The chain couples TRBV18 to TRBJ1-5, with D possibly being TRBD1 (5 bases). This CDR3 has 17 amino acids. V was shortened by 2 bases and J by 2 bases, with 16 bases between the two germline ends. Germline values: CDR1 KGHSH, CDR2 LQKENI. In DNA, the CDR3 is TGTGCCAGCTCACCAAGGACCGCCGGGGCCGGCAATCAGCCCCAGCATTTT. Its translation is CASSPRTAGAGNQPQHF.

J is TRBJ2-1 and V is TRBV7-3, with D possibly TRBD1 on 6 matching bases. Germline V lookup: CDR1 SGHTA, CDR2 FQGTGA. This CDR3 has 13 residues. Trimming stripped 5 bases from V and 2 bases from J, with 7 bases between. The chain's CDR3 is CASSRTAYNEQFF. The CDR3 coding sequence is TGTGCCAGCAGCCGGACAGCCTACAATGAGCAGTTCTTC. Together with reference TRBV7-3 and TRBJ2-1, the CDR3 gives the full variable domain: GAGVSQTPSNKVTEKGKYVELRCDPISGHTALYWYRQSLGQGPEFLIYFQGTGAADDSGLPNDRFFAVRPEGSVSTLKIQRTERGDSAVYLCASSRTAYNEQFFGPGTRLTVL.

V gene TRBV2 combines with J gene TRBJ2-1; 12 bases line up with TRBD2. From germline, CDR1 is SNHLY and CDR2 FYNNEI. The V segment lost 7 bases and the J segment 4 bases; nucleotides outside the gene matches: 5. The CDR3 has 15 amino acids. For the CDR3, the DNA is TGTGCCAGCAAAGCCGGACTAGCGGGGTACAATGAGCAGTTCTTC. It translates to CASKAGLAGYNEQFF.

This chain links TRBV28 with TRBJ2-5, with D tentatively TRBD1 (5 bases). Looked up from germline, CDR1 is MDHEN and CDR2 is SYDVKM. The CDR3 consists of 13 residues. V was shortened by 7 bases and J by 5 bases, with 14 bases between the two germline ends. Written as DNA, the CDR3 is TGTGCCAGCACCCTGGTGGGGCAGGAGACCCAGTACTTC. Translating it yields CASTLVGQETQYF.

The V and J genes are TRBV27 and TRBJ2-2; no clear D. The length of the CDR3 is 12 residues. V was cut by 2 bases and J by 6 bases, with 4 bases left in between. Germline V gives CDR1 MNHEY, CDR2 SMNVEV (reference sequence). The CDR3 region is CASSLGPGELFF. The CDR3 region has the DNA TGTGCCAGCAGTTTAGGCCCCGGGGAGCTGTTTTTT.

The chain combines TRBV6-5 with TRBJ2-2; maybe TRBD1 (6 bases). V was shortened by 2 bases and J by 6 bases, with 10 bases between the two germline ends. Per the germline V gene, CDR1 is MNHEY and CDR2 is SVGAGI. The CDR3 extends over 14 amino acids. CDR3 bases: TGTGCCAGCAGTTACAACCAGGGGCCCGGGGAGCTGTTTTTT. The encoded protein is CASSYNQGPGELFF.

The V and J genes are TRBV28 and TRBJ2-5; no clear D. The V end lost 7 bases, the J end lost 2 bases, and 14 bases lay between the germline ends. Per the germline V gene, CDR1 is MDHEN and CDR2 is SYDVKM. The CDR3 loop spans 14 amino acids. For the CDR3, the DNA is TGTGCCAGCACTACCGGGCCAACACAAGAGACCCAGTACTTC. This translates into CASTTGPTQETQYF.

The chain recombines TRBV6-2 or TRBV6-3 with TRBJ1-4, with no clear D. Germline V lookup: CDR1 MNHEY, CDR2 SVGEGT. The germline V and J ends were trimmed by 6 bases and 2 bases, with 16 bases remaining between them. The CDR3 has 16 amino acids. The CDR3 loop is CASSAHRPATNEKLFF. The CDR3 DNA reads TGTGCCAGCAGCGCCCACAGACCGGCTACTAATGAAAAACTGTTTTTT.

The V and J genes are TRBV3-1 (or the pseudogene TRBV3-2) and TRBJ2-3; the match to TRBD2 covers 13 bases. Germline assignment: CDR1 LGHDT and CDR2 YNNKEL (reference sequence). The CDR3 sequence is 17 residues long. J gave up 5 bases and V 5 bases, and 10 bases lay outside the gene matches. The DNA for the CDR3 is TGTGCCAGCAGCGGGGGGACTAGCGGGATTCGGAGAGATACGCAGTATTTT. Amino acid sequence: CASSGGTSGIRRDTQYF.

This chain links TRBV6-2 or TRBV6-3 with TRBJ1-5; D is unclear. The V end was cut by 0 bases, the J end by 1 base, with 4 bases between. The CDR3 length is 14 residues. Germline CDR1 MNHEY, CDR2 SVGEGT. The CDR3 nucleotides read TGTGCCAGCAGTTACTCCAACAGCAATCAGCCCCAGCATTTT. Translation gives CASSYSNSNQPQHF.

The chain links TRBV3-1 (or the pseudogene TRBV3-2) to TRBJ2-2; D might be TRBD1 (6 bases). The CDR3 contains 16 residues. The V end was cut by 0 bases, the J end by 5 bases, with 13 bases between. Germline values: CDR1 LGHDT, CDR2 YNNKEL (reference sequence). CDR3 protein: CASSQEGAGGTGELFF. CDR3 DNA sequence: TGTGCCAGCAGCCAAGAGGGGGCAGGAGGTACCGGGGAGCTGTTTTTT.

This chain uses TRBV6-5 with TRBJ2-7, with 8 bases lining up with TRBD2. Germline V gene lookup returns CDR1 MNHEY and CDR2 SVGAGI. Unmatched junction bases numbered 8, after V lost 6 bases and J lost 1 base. This CDR3 is built from 15 residues. Here the CDR3 DNA reads TGTGCCAGCAGGGGAACTAGCGGTAGATCCTACGAGCAGTACTTC. This gives the protein CASRGTSGRSYEQYF.

The chain couples TRBV19 to TRBJ2-7; 7 bases are a match to TRBD2. This CDR3 spans 17 amino acids. The ends lost 5 bases at V and 1 base at J; junction bases unmatched: 14. The germline CDR1 and CDR2 sequences are LNHDA and SQIVND (reference sequence). CDR3 DNA: TGTGCCAGTAGTGACTTCAGCAGGCGCGGGGGATCCTACGAGCAGTACTTC. Its translation: CASSDFSRRGGSYEQYF.

This chain joins TRBV2 and TRBJ1-4; TRBD1 matches 8 bases. Germline V CDR1 and CDR2: SNHLY, FYNNEI. This CDR3 comprises 13 residues. Trimming cost V 6 bases and J 8 bases; bases outside gene matches: 5. The CDR3 DNA is TGTGCCAGCAGGGACAGGGTGGAAGAAAAACTGTTTTTT. Protein product: CASRDRVEEKLFF.

This chain links TRBV24-1 with TRBJ1-1; no clear D gene. Trimming removed 9 bases at V and 0 bases at J, with 19 bases between. The CDR3 is 16 residues long. The V gene's germline CDR1 is KGHDR and CDR2 SFDVKD. Here the CDR3 DNA reads TGTGCCACCGTAAGATTGGCAAAGGTCATGAACACTGAAGCTTTCTTT. It is translated as CATVRLAKVMNTEAFF.

Only one count was recorded for this clone. The rearrangement links TRBV25-1 to TRBJ1-2; D unclear. This CDR3 is built from 14 residues. V was trimmed by 0 bases and J by 2 bases, leaving 7 bases between them. CDR1 is MGHDK and CDR2 is SYGVNS in the germline V gene. In DNA form, the CDR3 reads TGTGCCAGCAGTGAATACCCCAGCAACTATGGCTACACCTTC. Translation gives CASSEYPSNYGYTF.

The V gene is TRBV19, the J gene TRBJ1-5; D might be TRBD1 (6 bases). CDR3 length: 15 residues. Germline V gene sequence: CDR1 LNHDA, CDR2 SQIVND (reference sequence). Trimming cost V 4 bases and J 7 bases, with 17 bases left between them. CDR3 amino acids: CASSTQGGSGQPQHF. CDR3 DNA sequence: TGTGCCAGTAGTACACAGGGAGGGAGTGGGCAGCCCCAGCATTTT.

The chain couples TRBV24-1 to TRBJ1-5; D gene uncertain. V was pared by 5 bases and J by 6 bases, with 10 bases between. The V gene's germline CDR1 is KGHDR and CDR2 SFDVKD. There are 13 residues in the CDR3. The CDR3 nucleotides are TGTGCCACCAGTGGACATACTAGTCAGCCCCAGCATTTT. This codes for CATSGHTSQPQHF.

V and J are TRBV7-8 and TRBJ2-5, with D perhaps matching TRBD1 or TRBD2 (5 bases each). Germline V gene data show CDR1 as SGHVS and CDR2 as FQNEAQ. The CDR3 runs to 17 residues. Trimming stripped 5 bases from V and 5 bases from J, with 24 bases between. CDR3 in amino acids: CASSPNRDPKRAETQYF. CDR3 in DNA: TGTGCCAGCAGCCCGAACCGGGACCCCAAACGGGCGGAGACCCAGTACTTC.

This clone was counted between two and nine times. CDR3: CRGGSTDTQYF. The CDR3 DNA is TGCAGAGGAGGTAGCACAGATACGCAGTATTTT. The chain carries TRBV20-1 and TRBJ2-3, with D possibly TRBD2 on 5 matching bases. The CDR3 totals 11 residues. Germline-derived CDR1 and CDR2 are DFQATT and SNEGSKA (reference sequence).

The CDR3 bases are TGTGCCAGCAGCTGGGCGGCATACAATGAGCAGTTCTTC. This sequence encodes CASSWAAYNEQFF. The chain couples TRBV5-4 to TRBJ2-1; D is unclear. The CDR3 has 13 residues. V was trimmed by 3 bases and J by 4 bases, leaving 8 bases between them. Germline assignment: CDR1 SGHNT and CDR2 YYREEE (reference sequence).

This clone was seen a single time. The J gene is TRBJ1-4, the V gene TRBV3-1 (or the pseudogene TRBV3-2); no definite D call. Germline V gene lookup returns CDR1 LGHDT and CDR2 YNNKEL (reference sequence). Trimming removed 0 bases from V and 5 bases from J, with 16 bases in between. This CDR3 is 17 amino acids long. CDR3 amino acids: CASSQDLTGGRNEKLFF. The CDR3 DNA reads TGTGCCAGCAGCCAAGATCTGACGGGTGGGAGGAATGAAAAACTGTTTTTT.